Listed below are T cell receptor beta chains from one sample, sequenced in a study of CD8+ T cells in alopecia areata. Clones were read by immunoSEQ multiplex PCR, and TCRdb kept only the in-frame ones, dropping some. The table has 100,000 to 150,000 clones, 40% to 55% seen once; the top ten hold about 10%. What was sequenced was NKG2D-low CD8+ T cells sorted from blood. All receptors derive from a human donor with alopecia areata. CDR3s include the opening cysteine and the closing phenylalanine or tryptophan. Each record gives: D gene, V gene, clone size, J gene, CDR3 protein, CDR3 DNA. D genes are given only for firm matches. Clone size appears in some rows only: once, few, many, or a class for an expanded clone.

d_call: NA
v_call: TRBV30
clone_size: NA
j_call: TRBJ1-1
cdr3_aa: CAWSVGPGAAAFF
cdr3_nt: TGTGCCTGGAGTGTAGGTCCGGGGGCCGCGGCTTTCTTT

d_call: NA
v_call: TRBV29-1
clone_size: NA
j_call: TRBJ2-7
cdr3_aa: CSVVLPSLYEQYF
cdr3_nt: TGCAGCGTTGTACTCCCCTCTCTCTACGAGCAGTACTTC

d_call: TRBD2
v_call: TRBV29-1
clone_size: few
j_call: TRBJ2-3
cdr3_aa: CSVEWTSEARNTQYF
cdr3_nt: TGCAGCGTTGAATGGACTAGCGAGGCACGAAATACGCAGTATTTT

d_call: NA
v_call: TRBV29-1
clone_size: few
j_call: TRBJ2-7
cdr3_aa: CSVAGIKGSYEQYF
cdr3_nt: TGCAGCGTTGCGGGGATAAAAGGATCCTACGAGCAGTACTTC

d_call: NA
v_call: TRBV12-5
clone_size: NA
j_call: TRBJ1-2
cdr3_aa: CASGQDINYGYTF
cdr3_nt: TGTGCTAGTGGTCAGGACATAAACTATGGCTACACCTTC

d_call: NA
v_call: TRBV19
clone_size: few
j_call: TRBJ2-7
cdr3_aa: CATEGLSYEQYF
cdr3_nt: TGTGCCACCGAGGGATTATCCTACGAGCAGTACTTC

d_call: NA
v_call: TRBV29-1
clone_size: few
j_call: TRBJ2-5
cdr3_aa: CSGGAQYF
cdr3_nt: TGCAGCGGGGGAGCCCAGTACTTC

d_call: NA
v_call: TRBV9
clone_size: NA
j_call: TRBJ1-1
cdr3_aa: CASSPQWGTEAFF
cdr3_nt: TGTGCCAGCAGCCCACAGTGGGGCACTGAAGCTTTCTTT

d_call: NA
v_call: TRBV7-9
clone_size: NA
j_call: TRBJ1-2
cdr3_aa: CASTSRRYGYTF
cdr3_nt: TGTGCCAGCACCTCGAGGCGCTATGGCTACACCTTC

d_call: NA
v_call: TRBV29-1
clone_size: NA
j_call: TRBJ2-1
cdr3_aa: CSGVPNLVRGSTYNEQFF
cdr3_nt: TGCAGCGGAGTCCCGAATCTGGTAAGGGGATCGACCTACAATGAGCAGTTCTTC

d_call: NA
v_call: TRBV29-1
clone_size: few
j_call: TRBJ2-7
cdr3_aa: CSVEFGFEQYF
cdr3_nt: TGCAGCGTTGAATTCGGTTTCGAGCAGTACTTC

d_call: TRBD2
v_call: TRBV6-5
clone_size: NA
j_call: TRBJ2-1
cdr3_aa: CASSYSSGSLFNEQFF
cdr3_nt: TGTGCCAGCAGTTACTCGAGCGGGAGTCTGTTTAATGAGCAGTTCTTC

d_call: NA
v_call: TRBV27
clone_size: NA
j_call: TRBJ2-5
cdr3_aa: CASSFGGPETQYF
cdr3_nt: TGTGCCAGCAGTTTCGGGGGGCCAGAGACCCAGTACTTC

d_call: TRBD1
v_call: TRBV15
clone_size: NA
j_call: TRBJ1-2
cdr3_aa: CATSGDPGTGFSSYGYTF
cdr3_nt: TGTGCCACCAGCGGGGATCCCGGGACAGGGTTTTCAAGCTATGGCTACACCTTC

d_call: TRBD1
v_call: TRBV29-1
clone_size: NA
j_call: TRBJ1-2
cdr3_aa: CSARGQGDAGYTF
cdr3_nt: TGCAGCGCCAGAGGACAGGGGGACGCTGGCTACACCTTC

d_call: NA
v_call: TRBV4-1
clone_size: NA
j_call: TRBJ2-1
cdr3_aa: CASSQVTGAKYNEQFF
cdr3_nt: TGCGCCAGCAGCCAAGTCACGGGGGCGAAGTACAATGAGCAGTTCTTC

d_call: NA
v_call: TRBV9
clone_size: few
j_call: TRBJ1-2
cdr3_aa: CASSVSGTGTSTF
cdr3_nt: TGTGCCAGCAGCGTCAGTGGAACCGGGACGTCCACCTTC

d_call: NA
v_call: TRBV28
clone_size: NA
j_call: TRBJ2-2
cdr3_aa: CASSLIENTGELFF
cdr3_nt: TGTGCCAGCAGTTTAATTGAGAACACCGGGGAGCTGTTTTTT

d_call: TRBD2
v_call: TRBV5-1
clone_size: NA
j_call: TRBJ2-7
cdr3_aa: CASSLVVAGDSEQYF
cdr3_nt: TGCGCCAGCAGCTTGGTAGTGGCGGGAGACTCCGAGCAGTACTTC

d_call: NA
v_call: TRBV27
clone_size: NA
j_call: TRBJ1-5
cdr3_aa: CASSLVGNQPQHF
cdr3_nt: TGTGCCAGCAGTTTAGTGGGCAATCAGCCCCAGCATTTT

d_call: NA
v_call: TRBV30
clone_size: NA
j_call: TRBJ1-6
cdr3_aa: CAWASPTPLHF
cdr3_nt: TGTGCCTGGGCCTCTCCCACACCCCTCCACTTT

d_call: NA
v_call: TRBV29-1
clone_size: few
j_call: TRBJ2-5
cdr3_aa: CSEKGLAETQYF
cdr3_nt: TGCAGCGAAAAAGGACTGGCAGAGACCCAGTACTTC

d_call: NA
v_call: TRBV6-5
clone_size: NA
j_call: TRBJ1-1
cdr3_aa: CASSLGGGTEAFF
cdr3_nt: TGTGCCAGCTCATTAGGGGGAGGCACTGAAGCTTTCTTT

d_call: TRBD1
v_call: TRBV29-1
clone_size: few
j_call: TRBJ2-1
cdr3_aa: CRVGTGAYNEQFF
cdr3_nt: TGCAGGGTCGGGACAGGGGCCTACAATGAGCAGTTCTTC

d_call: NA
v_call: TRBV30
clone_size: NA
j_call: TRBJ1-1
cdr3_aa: CAWRSREAFF
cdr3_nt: TGTGCCTGGAGGTCTAGGGAAGCTTTCTTT

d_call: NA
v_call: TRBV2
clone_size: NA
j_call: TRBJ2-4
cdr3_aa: CASVHRDRDIQYF
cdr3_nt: TGTGCAAGCGTTCACAGGGATCGGGACATTCAGTACTTC

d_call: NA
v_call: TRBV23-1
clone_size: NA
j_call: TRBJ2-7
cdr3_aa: CASSRQKNYEQYF
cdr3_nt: TGCGCCAGCAGTCGACAGAAAAACTACGAGCAGTACTTC

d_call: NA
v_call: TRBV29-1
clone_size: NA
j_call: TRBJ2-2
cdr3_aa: CSVQGGDNTGELFF
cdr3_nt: TGCAGCGTTCAGGGGGGGGATAACACCGGGGAGCTGTTTTTT